This T cell receptor beta chain was recorded in a study of OX40 agonist ivuxolimab in advanced cancers. Study context: Eligibility rules accepted prior anti-PD-1, anti-PD-L1 or anti-CTLA-4 therapy, and 35% to 40% had some.

The data were produced by immunoSEQ multiplex PCR, yet TCRdb's version contains in-frame clones alone and is incomplete. The sample carries just under 75,000 clones, about 93% recorded once. This CDR3 spans 15 amino acids. Germline V lookup: CDR1 SGHAT, CDR2 FQNNGV. J was trimmed by 1 base and V by 4 bases; bases with no gene match: 6. This rearrangement joins TRBV11-2 to TRBJ2-5; TRBD2 aligns across 7 bases. The input for sequencing was CD4+ or CD8+ T cells sorted from blood, taken in a trial of the OX40 agonist ivuxolimab. The source is an adult with an advanced solid tumor such as melanoma, head and neck, liver or kidney cancer. The CDR3 DNA reads TGTGCCAGCAGCTCGTCAGGGAGGGGCCAAGAGACCCAGTACTTC. Residues: CASSSSGRGQETQYF.